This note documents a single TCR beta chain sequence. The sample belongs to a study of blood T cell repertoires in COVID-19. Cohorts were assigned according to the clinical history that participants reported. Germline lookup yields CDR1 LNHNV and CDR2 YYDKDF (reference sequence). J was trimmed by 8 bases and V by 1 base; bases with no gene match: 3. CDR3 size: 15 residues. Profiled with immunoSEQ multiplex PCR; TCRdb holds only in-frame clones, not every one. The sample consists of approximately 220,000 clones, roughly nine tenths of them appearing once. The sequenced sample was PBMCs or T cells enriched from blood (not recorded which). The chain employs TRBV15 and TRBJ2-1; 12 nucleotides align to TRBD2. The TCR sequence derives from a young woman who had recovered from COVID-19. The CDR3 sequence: CATSRASGGADEQFF. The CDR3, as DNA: TGTGCCACCAGCAGAGCTAGCGGGGGGGCCGATGAGCAGTTCTTC.